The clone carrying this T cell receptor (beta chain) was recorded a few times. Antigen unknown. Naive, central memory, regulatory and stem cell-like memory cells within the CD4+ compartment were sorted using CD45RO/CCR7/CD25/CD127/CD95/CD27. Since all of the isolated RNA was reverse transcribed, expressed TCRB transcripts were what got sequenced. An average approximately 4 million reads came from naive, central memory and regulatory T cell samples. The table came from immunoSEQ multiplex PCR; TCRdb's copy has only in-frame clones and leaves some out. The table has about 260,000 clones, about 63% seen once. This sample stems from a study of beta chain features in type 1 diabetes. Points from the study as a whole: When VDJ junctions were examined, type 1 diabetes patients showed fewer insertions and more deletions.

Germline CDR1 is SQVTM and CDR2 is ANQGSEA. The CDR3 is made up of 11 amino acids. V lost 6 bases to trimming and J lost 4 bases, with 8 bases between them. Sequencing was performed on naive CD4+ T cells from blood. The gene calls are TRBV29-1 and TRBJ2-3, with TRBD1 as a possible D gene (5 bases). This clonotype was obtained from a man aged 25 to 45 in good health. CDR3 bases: TGCAGCGTGCAGGGCCCAGATACGCAGTATTTT. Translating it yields CSVQGPDTQYF.